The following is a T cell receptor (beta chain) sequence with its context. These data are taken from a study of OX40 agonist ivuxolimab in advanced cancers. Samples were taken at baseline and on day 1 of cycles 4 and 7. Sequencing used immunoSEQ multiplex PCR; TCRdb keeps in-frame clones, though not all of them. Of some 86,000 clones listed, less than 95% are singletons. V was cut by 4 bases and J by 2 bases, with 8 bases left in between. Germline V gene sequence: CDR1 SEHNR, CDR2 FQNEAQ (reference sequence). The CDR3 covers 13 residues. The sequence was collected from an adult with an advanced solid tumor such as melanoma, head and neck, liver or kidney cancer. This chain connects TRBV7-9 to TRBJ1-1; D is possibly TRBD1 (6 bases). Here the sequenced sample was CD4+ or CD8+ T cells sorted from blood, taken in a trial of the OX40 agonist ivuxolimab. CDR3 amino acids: CASSWTVNTEAFF. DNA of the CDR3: TGTGCCAGCAGCTGGACAGTTAACACTGAAGCTTTCTTT.